This entry concerns a single TCR beta chain. Its antigen is not identified. This record belongs to a study of blood T cells in healthy people across ages. Using a J-beta primer mix together with a sample-barcoded 5' primer, a second PCR was run for about 6 to 12 cycles. TCRdb re-derived calls from the 5' RACE reads in MiXCR, one entry per CDR3 protein. The top ten hold around 37% of the sample, which has about 640,000 distinct CDR3 sequences, around 54% seen once. Each donor was a healthy Caucasian individual from Russia, aged about 6 to 95. Study observations and caveats: Roughly linearly, TCR beta diversity per million T cells fell as age increased. It was found that TCR beta diversity correlated strongly with the percentage of naive T cells. A conclusive naive versus antigen-experienced comparison was prevented by the unsorted PBMCs.

Trimming shortened V by 2 bases and J by 2 bases, and 8 bases separated the two germline ends. CDR3 length: 14 amino acids. Germline lookup yields CDR1 MNHEY and CDR2 SMNVEV (reference sequence). Sequencing used blood. The gene calls are TRBV27 and TRBJ2-3; D call uncertain. The TCR was taken from a man between 60 and 70 years old in good health. CDR3 region: CASSLNRNTDTQYF. CDR3 in DNA: TGTGCCAGCAGTTTAAACAGAAACACAGATACGCAGTATTTT.